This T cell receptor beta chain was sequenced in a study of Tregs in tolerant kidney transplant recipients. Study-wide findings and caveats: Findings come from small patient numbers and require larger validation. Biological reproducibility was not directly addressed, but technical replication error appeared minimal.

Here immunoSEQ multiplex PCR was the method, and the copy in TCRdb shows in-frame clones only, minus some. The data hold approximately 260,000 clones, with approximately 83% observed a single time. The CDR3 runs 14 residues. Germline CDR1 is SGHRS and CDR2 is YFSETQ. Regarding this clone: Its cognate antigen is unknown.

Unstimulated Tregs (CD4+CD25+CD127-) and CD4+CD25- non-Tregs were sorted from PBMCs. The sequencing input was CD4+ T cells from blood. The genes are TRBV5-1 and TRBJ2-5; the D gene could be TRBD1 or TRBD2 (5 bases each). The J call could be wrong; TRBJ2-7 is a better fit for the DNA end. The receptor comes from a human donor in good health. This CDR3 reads CASSFRPGDDEQYF. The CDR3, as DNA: TGCGCCAGCAGCTTCCGGCCTGGGGACGACGAGCAGTACTTC.